One TCR beta chain is described in this entry. The antigen is unknown. Data came from immunoSEQ multiplex PCR; TCRdb stores just in-frame clones and leaves some out. This table has 65,000 to 70,000 clones, over 80% appearing once. From germline, CDR1 is SGHRS and CDR2 YFSETQ. V dropped 4 bases and J dropped 4 bases, with 23 bases sitting between them. The CDR3 totals 17 residues. These data are taken from a study of siplizumab effects on memory and regulatory T cells. Study-wide points: Unstimulated naive T cells seemed to show more diversity than memory cells did, and they also seemed to be among the major contributors to the alloresponse.

Sequences were obtained from Tregs sorted from blood. This TCR was recovered from a human donor in good health. This chain connects TRBV5-1 to TRBJ1-1, with a weak D call TRBD1 (5 bases). DNA for the CDR3: TGCGCCAGCAGCCGTGGTGGGGGTTGGACCGTGGGCACTGAAGCTTTCTTT. This codes for CASSRGGGWTVGTEAFF.